Listed below are T cell receptor beta chains from one sample, sequenced in a study of blood T cell repertoires in COVID-19. Using immunoSEQ multiplex PCR, the repertoire was profiled, and TCRdb retains in-frame clones only, with some absent. The sample holds fewer than 110,000 clones, roughly nine tenths seen once. Specimen: peripheral blood. All receptors come from a middle-aged man with acute or convalescent COVID-19. Each CDR3 is given with its conserved first and last residue. Fields, in order: V gene, J gene, CDR3 protein.

TRBV15	TRBJ2-4	CATSRDTGGSQNIQYF
TRBV6-5	TRBJ1-1	CASSYSTEFTEAFF
TRBV7-2	TRBJ1-2	CASSVYSGYGYTF
TRBV9	TRBJ2-1	CASSVKLAGDNEQFF
TRBV12-5	TRBJ2-3	CASGDSFTDTQYF
TRBV7-9	TRBJ2-3	CASSLGQTSTDTQYF
TRBV7-2	TRBJ2-7	CASSLEGSGGYEQYF
TRBV29-1	TRBJ2-3	CSVTRLSTDTQYF
TRBV6-6	TRBJ1-1	CASRTQENTEAFF
TRBV2	TRBJ1-6	CASRGAGLDSPLHF
TRBV2	TRBJ2-7	CASSERDRSSYEQYF
TRBV5-1	TRBJ2-2	CASSAGQETGELFF
TRBV9	TRBJ2-5	CASSQLGTYQETQYF
TRBV3-1/TRBV3-2	TRBJ1-5	CASSQDLGGQPQHF
TRBV5-1	TRBJ2-1	CASSSKGGPDNEQFF
TRBV5-4	TRBJ1-5	CASSLGGDPQSTQHF
TRBV2	TRBJ2-5	CAGGVTQYF
TRBV5-8	TRBJ2-2	CASSLVGSGTGELFF